This TCR beta chain was recovered during a study of cytomegalovirus exposure and HLA in healthy donors. Study context: The study's early data release held around 85 million unique TCRs from HLA-typed donors.

As concerns this clone: Its antigen remains unknown.

Study-level results: Later analysis identified about 18,000 TCR beta sequences associated with HLA alleles, using a false discovery rate threshold of 0.05.

Researchers ran the PCR with 60 Vbeta and 13 Jbeta primers. The protocol was immunoSEQ multiplex PCR, while the TCRdb copy is restricted to in-frame clones and leaves out a portion. The repertoire holds about 120,000 clones, with more than 65% as singletons. After removal of 3 bases from V and 7 bases from J, the junction contained 13 bases not matched to a gene. Germline loops: CDR1 LGHNA, CDR2 YNFKEQ. The CDR3 totals 19 residues. This receptor was taken from a man aged 35 to 55 in good health and CMV-seropositive. The rearrangement uses TRBV4-2 and TRBJ2-3, with 16 bases identical to TRBD2. Sequenced sample: PBMCs. CDR3 protein: CASSHAITGTSGGGHTQYF. Written as DNA, the CDR3 is TGTGCCAGCAGCCATGCCATTACCGGGACTAGCGGGGGGGGACATACGCAGTATTTT.